The 27 T cell receptor beta chains in this list originate from one sample, sequenced in a study of T cell responses to AZD1222 COVID-19 vaccine. Some clones are missing from TCRdb's copy, which holds only in-frame ones; the method was immunoSEQ multiplex PCR. The data contain about 140,000 clones, about 93% of them seen just once; the ten biggest clones take up approximately 7%. The sequences come from peripheral blood, collected 28 days after the second AZD1222 dose. Source of these receptors: an adult who received the AZD1222 COVID-19 vaccine.

The chain uses TRBV9 and TRBJ2-3; D is unclear. The CDR3 consists of 13 residues. Per germline, CDR1 SGDLS and CDR2 YYNGEE. The ends were cut back, 0 bases at V and 4 bases at J, with 6 bases in the middle. The DNA for the CDR3 is TGTGCCAGCAGCGTAGCTTCCGCAGATACGCAGTATTTT. Translating it yields CASSVASADTQYF.

The rearrangement uses TRBV6-2 or TRBV6-3 and TRBJ1-5; no firm D call. This CDR3 contains 15 residues. The ends were cut back, 6 bases at V and 4 bases at J, with 16 bases in the middle. Germline V gene sequence: CDR1 MNHEY, CDR2 SVGEGT. For the CDR3, the DNA is TGTGCCAGCAGCCTAAACCATGGCCCAAATCAGCCCCAGCATTTT. It encodes CASSLNHGPNQPQHF.

This chain joins TRBV2 and TRBJ1-5, with 9 bases that match TRBD1. Germline loops: CDR1 SNHLY, CDR2 FYNNEI. The CDR3 consists of 16 residues. V lost 5 bases to trimming and J lost 3 bases; unmatched junction nucleotides: 8. The CDR3 DNA reads as TGTGCCAGCAGTCTACAGGGGGCCCCTAACAATCAGCCCCAGCATTTT. Amino acids: CASSLQGAPNNQPQHF.

The chain uses TRBV14 and TRBJ1-1; 9 bases are a match to TRBD1. J lost 0 bases, V lost 4 bases, and 9 bases had no gene match. Germline V gene lookup returns CDR1 SGHDN and CDR2 FVKESK. The CDR3 totals 17 residues. The CDR3 nucleotides read TGTGCCAGCAGCCCGTCCGGGACAGGGCTCATGAACACTGAAGCTTTCTTT. Amino acid sequence: CASSPSGTGLMNTEAFF.

The rearrangement joins TRBV4-1 to TRBJ2-1; TRBD2 matches at 10 bases. This CDR3 has 17 amino acids. The V segment lost 1 base and the J segment 4 bases; nucleotides outside the gene matches: 7. Germline values: CDR1 MGHRA, CDR2 YSYEKL. CDR3 protein: CASSQVLAGDVYNEQFF. The CDR3, as DNA: TGCGCCAGCAGCCAAGTCCTAGCGGGGGACGTTTACAATGAGCAGTTCTTC.

This clone came up a few times. This chain links TRBV2 with TRBJ1-6; weak D call: TRBD1 (5 bases). V lost 3 bases to trimming and J lost 7 bases, with 10 bases between them. Germline CDR1 reads SNHLY; CDR2 reads FYNNEI. The CDR3 is 14 residues long. CDR3: CASSDQGLNSPLHF. CDR3 in DNA: TGTGCCAGCAGTGATCAGGGATTAAATTCACCCCTCCACTTT.

This clone was recorded once. This chain links TRBV3-1 (or the pseudogene TRBV3-2) with TRBJ1-2; D is perhaps TRBD1 (6 bases). Germline-derived CDR1 and CDR2 are LGHDT and YNNKEL (reference sequence). V lost 5 bases, J lost 3 bases, and 10 bases lay in between. The CDR3 covers 13 residues. CDR3 DNA sequence: TGTGCCAGCAGCAGAGGGGGAGACTATGGCTACACCTTC. Encoded protein: CASSRGGDYGYTF.

CDR3: CASSFRRQGGSPLHF. As DNA, the CDR3 is TGTGCCAGCAGCTTCCGTCGACAGGGGGGATCACCCCTCCACTTT. The gene calls are TRBV7-2 and TRBJ1-6, with 9 bases fitting TRBD1. V gave up 3 bases and J gave up 10 bases; unmatched junction bases: 7. Germline values: CDR1 SGHTA, CDR2 FQGNSA. The CDR3 is 15 residues long.

The chain combines TRBV2 with TRBJ2-7; 12 bases are shared with TRBD1. V was pared by 7 bases and J by 7 bases, with 11 bases of the junction left unmatched. In germline, CDR1 is SNHLY, CDR2 FYNNEI. The length of the CDR3 is 15 residues. The CDR3 DNA sequence: TGTGCCAGCAAATCTCGGGGACAGGGGGCGGGTGAGCAGTACTTC. Translating gives CASKSRGQGAGEQYF.

In DNA form, the CDR3 reads TGTGCCAGTAGTCGGAAGAGGACAGGGGATTCCTACGAGCAGTACTTC. Translated: CASSRKRTGDSYEQYF. The chain has TRBV19 and TRBJ2-7; 9 nucleotides match TRBD1. Germline V gene sequence: CDR1 LNHDA, CDR2 SQIVND (reference sequence). The CDR3 has 16 residues. V trimming: 5 bases; J trimming: 1 base; junction bases outside the gene matches: 9.

The chain links TRBV5-6 to TRBJ2-4; D is possibly TRBD2 (6 bases). CDR3 length: 17 residues. V was trimmed by 5 bases and J by 0 bases, leaving 18 bases between them. Germline lookup yields CDR1 SGHDT and CDR2 YYEEEE. CDR3 sequence (DNA): TGTGCCAGCAGTTTCCGAGCAGGGACTTTAGCCAAAAACATTCAGTACTTC. Its protein is CASSFRAGTLAKNIQYF.

The chain links TRBV7-8 to TRBJ1-5; D is possibly TRBD1 (5 bases). The CDR3 is 15 amino acids. CDR1 and CDR2 (germline): SGHVS, FQNEAQ. Deletions cut 1 base from V and 2 bases from J, with 9 bases between. CDR3 residues: CASSLGSRGNQPQHF. As DNA, the CDR3 is TGTGCCAGCAGCTTAGGGTCCAGGGGCAATCAGCCCCAGCATTTT.

The chain has TRBV30 and TRBJ2-7, with unresolved D. Between the trimmed V and J ends, which lost 2 bases and 6 bases, there was a span of 17 bases. The germline gives CDR1 GTSNPN, CDR2 SVGIG (reference sequence). The CDR3 is made up of 14 amino acids. The CDR3, as DNA: TGTGCCTGGAGTCTTTTAGGAAAGGCAAGCGAGCAGTACTTC. Translating it yields CAWSLLGKASEQYF.

CDR3 DNA sequence: TGTGCCAGCAGTTATGAGGGATCGAACACTGAAGCTTTCTTT. Encoded protein: CASSYEGSNTEAFF. V and J are TRBV6-6 and TRBJ1-1; D is undetermined. From germline, CDR1 is MNHNY and CDR2 SVGAGI (reference sequence). CDR3 length: 14 residues. Trimming took 3 bases from V and 1 from J, leaving 9 bases between them.

V gene TRBV3-1 (or the pseudogene TRBV3-2) combines with J gene TRBJ2-7; tentative D call: TRBD1 (6 bases). Germline loops: CDR1 LGHDT, CDR2 YNNKEL (reference sequence). The CDR3 is 14 residues long. V dropped 2 bases and J dropped 4 bases, with 12 bases sitting between them. CDR3 amino acids: CASSQRWTEYEQYF. CDR3 in DNA: TGTGCCAGCAGCCAACGGTGGACAGAGTACGAGCAGTACTTC.

This sequence joins TRBV27 and TRBJ1-2, with TRBD1 matching over 7 bases. The germline CDR1 and CDR2 sequences are MNHEY and SMNVEV (reference sequence). V gave up 6 bases and J gave up 3 bases; unmatched junction bases: 4. The CDR3 runs 13 residues. The CDR3 coding sequence is TGTGCCAGCAGGCGCGGACAGGACTATGGCTACACCTTC. Protein sequence: CASRRGQDYGYTF.

The chain is built from TRBV19 and TRBJ1-1; D is unclear. Trimming left V 3 bases short and J 4 bases short, with 12 bases between. This CDR3 contains 14 residues. Germline-derived CDR1 and CDR2 are LNHDA and SQIVND (reference sequence). The CDR3 region is CASSIAGDGTEAFF. The CDR3 nucleotides read TGTGCCAGTAGTATTGCAGGCGACGGCACTGAAGCTTTCTTT.

This chain uses TRBV6-5 with TRBJ1-5; possibly TRBD1 for D (6 bases). Between the trimmed V and J ends, which lost 4 bases and 7 bases, there was a span of 20 bases. CDR1 and CDR2 from the germline V gene are MNHEY and SVGAGI. CDR3 size: 16 residues. CDR3 nucleotide sequence: TGTGCCAGCAGTTCGTCCTCCGGGACATTAGACCAGCCCCAGCATTTT. Residues: CASSSSSGTLDQPQHF.

The chain couples TRBV21-1 to TRBJ1-1; the table names TRBD1, a call not compared with the DNA. TRBV21-1 is noted as a pseudogene. This CDR3 region has 16 residues. The chain's CDR3 is CASSKVGTGLDTEAFF. CDR3 DNA: TGTGCCAGCAGCAAAGTAGGGACAGGGCTTGACACTGAAGCTTTCTTT.

The chain links TRBV7-9 to TRBJ2-3; TRBD2 matches 7 bases. Germline CDR1 and CDR2: SEHNR and FQNEAQ (reference sequence). The CDR3 contains 14 residues. The J segment lost 6 bases and the V segment lost 5 bases, leaving 8 bases of the junction unmatched. CDR3 in DNA: TGTGCCAGCAGCCAACGGGGGGTTTTGGATACGCAGTATTTT. This translates into CASSQRGVLDTQYF.

For the CDR3, the DNA is TGTGCCAGCAGGGGGACAGGGACGGAGACCCAGTACTTC. Its translation is CASRGTGTETQYF. V and J are TRBV7-9 and TRBJ2-5, with 9 bases aligning to TRBD1. Germline CDR1 reads SEHNR; CDR2 reads FQNEAQ (reference sequence). The ends lost 6 bases at V and 5 bases at J; junction bases unmatched: 4. This CDR3 contains 13 residues.

The chain carries TRBV7-9 and TRBJ1-2, with TRBD1 identical over 7 bases. The germline V gene has CDR1 SEHNR and CDR2 FQNEAQ (reference sequence). The junction had 6 bases not matched to a gene; V was cut back by 4 bases and J by 4 bases. The CDR3 runs to 14 residues. The CDR3, as DNA: TGTGCCAGCAGCTCAAGACAGGGTAGCTATGGCTACACCTTC. Translating gives CASSSRQGSYGYTF.

This chain uses TRBV24-1 with TRBJ1-2; D uncertain. Germline-derived CDR1 and CDR2 are KGHDR and SFDVKD. V lost 4 bases, J lost 8 bases, and 10 bases lay in between. The CDR3 has 12 residues. The CDR3 nucleotides are TGTGCCACCAGTGACTCCCTGGGGGGCTACACCTTC. It codes for CATSDSLGGYTF.

V and J are TRBV28 and TRBJ1-2; TRBD1 matches 9 bases. The germline V gene encodes CDR1 MDHEN and CDR2 SYDVKM. The V segment lost 3 bases and the J segment 7 bases; nucleotides outside the gene matches: 6. This CDR3 is 14 amino acids long. Here the CDR3 reads CASSFGDRVRGYTF. CDR3 in DNA: TGTGCCAGCAGTTTCGGGGACAGGGTGCGTGGCTACACCTTC.

This clone was detected only once. The V and J genes are TRBV19 and TRBJ1-5; D perhaps matches TRBD1 (5 bases). CDR1 is LNHDA, CDR2 SQIVND, per germline (reference sequence). Trimming cost V 4 bases and J 0 bases, with 7 bases left between them. The CDR3 extends over 14 amino acids. Here the CDR3 reads CASSRQNSNQPQHF. The CDR3 nucleotides read TGTGCCAGTAGTAGACAGAATAGCAATCAGCCCCAGCATTTT.

The chain is built from TRBV2 and TRBJ1-5; D is possibly TRBD1 (5 bases). The germline V gene encodes CDR1 SNHLY and CDR2 FYNNEI. The CDR3 spans 14 residues. Between the trimmed V and J ends, which lost 3 bases and 6 bases, there was a span of 12 bases. CDR3 DNA sequence: TGTGCCAGCAGTGATTGGGGCAAGGGTCAGCCCCAGCATTTT. Protein: CASSDWGKGQPQHF. The variable domain in full, completed from reference TRBV2 and TRBJ1-5, reads EPEVTQTPSHQVTQMGQEVILRCVPISNHLYFYWYRQILGQKVEFLVSFYNNEISEKSEIFDDQFSVERPDGSNFTLKIRSTKLEDSAMYFCASSDWGKGQPQHFGDGTRLSIL.

The chain uses TRBV2 and TRBJ1-5; D is unclear. The CDR3 extends over 14 amino acids. Trimming left V 4 bases short and J 1 base short, with 8 bases between. Germline V gives CDR1 SNHLY, CDR2 FYNNEI. The CDR3 reads CASSVGRSNQPQHF. CDR3 DNA sequence: TGTGCCAGCAGTGTTGGCAGAAGCAATCAGCCCCAGCATTTT.